These 27 T cell receptor beta chains were sequenced from one sample in a study of blood T cell repertoires in COVID-19 (dated by TCRdb to the early 2020s). Library prep was done by the immunoSEQ multiplex PCR assay. Entries here come from immuneACCESS through TCRdb and include only in-frame sequences with V and J called. Some clones fail to appear in such tables; in the studies checked, an unresolved V gene covers under half of the shortfall, and the cause of the remainder is unknown. This sample is represented by over 200,000 clones; about nine tenths of them were singletons. The ten largest clones capture approximately 9.8% of the sample. Sequenced: peripheral blood. All receptors come from a man aged 35 to 55 who had recovered from COVID-19.

The CDR3 reads CASSLAAVRTDTQYF. The DNA of the CDR3 is TGCGCCAGCAGCTTGGCCGCAGTCCGCACAGATACGCAGTATTTT. The chain recombines TRBV5-1 with TRBJ2-3, with D unclear. The CDR3 is made up of 15 amino acids. CDR1 and CDR2 from the germline V gene are SGHRS and YFSETQ. V was clipped by 0 bases and J by 1 base, with 9 bases between them.

This clone was observed a single time. The chain recombines TRBV30 with TRBJ2-5, with 7 positions matching TRBD2. The CDR3 is 15 residues long. In germline, CDR1 is GTSNPN, CDR2 SVGIG (reference sequence). Trimming removed 0 bases from V and 5 bases from J; junction bases left unmatched: 9. The CDR3 reads CAWSVWTSHRETQYF. The CDR3, as DNA: TGTGCCTGGAGTGTCTGGACTAGTCATCGGGAGACCCAGTACTTC. Based on the CDR3 plus reference TRBV30 and TRBJ2-5, the full variable domain is SQTIHQWPATLVQPVGSPLSLECTVEGTSNPNLYWYRQAAGRGLQLLFYSVGIGQISSEVPQNLSASRPQDRQFILSSKKLLLSDSGFYLCAWSVWTSHRETQYFGPGTRLLVL.

The chain joins TRBV6-2 or TRBV6-3 to TRBJ1-5, with D maybe TRBD1 (5 bases). Looked up from germline, CDR1 is MNHEY and CDR2 is SVGEGT. The CDR3 contains 14 residues. V lost 5 bases to trimming and J lost 3 bases, with 11 bases between them. CDR3 DNA: TGTGCCAGCAGTAGACAGCCTTTCAATCAGCCCCAGCATTTT. This sequence encodes CASSRQPFNQPQHF.

This sequence joins TRBV5-5 and TRBJ2-7; D unclear. V lost 4 bases and J 2 bases, leaving 4 bases between the germline ends. This CDR3 is built from 11 residues. Germline V gives CDR1 SGHKS, CDR2 YYEKEE (reference sequence). The CDR3 region has the DNA TGTGCCAGCAGCGTCACCTACGAGCAGTACTTC. This gives the protein CASSVTYEQYF.

In DNA form, the CDR3 reads TGCGCCAGCAGCTTCGGGGGATTGACAGGGCCGAACACTGAAGCTTTCTTT. Translation: CASSFGGLTGPNTEAFF. J is TRBJ1-1 and V is TRBV5-1; TRBD1 agrees at 7 bases. Germline CDR1 is SGHRS and CDR2 is YFSETQ. The CDR3 has 17 amino acids. Trimming at V came to 2 bases and at J to 1 base, leaving 11 bases not matched to a gene.

This clone has only a few counts. The V call is TRBV28, the J call TRBJ2-7; TRBD1 is a possible D gene (5 bases). This CDR3 is built from 14 residues. V was cut by 6 bases and J by 3 bases, with 15 bases left in between. CDR1 and CDR2 (germline): MDHEN, SYDVKM. As DNA, the CDR3 is TGTGCCAGCAGGAGACCAGGGCGAAGCTACGAGCAGTACTTC. Its translation is CASRRPGRSYEQYF.

The chain employs TRBV27 and TRBJ2-7, with 9 positions matching TRBD1. Germline V gives CDR1 MNHEY, CDR2 SMNVEV (reference sequence). The CDR3 is made up of 16 amino acids. The V and J ends lost 3 bases and 1 base, in that order; junction bases with no gene match: 7. CDR3 sequence (DNA): TGTGCCAGCAGTTTTGGGCCGGGACAGGGTTCCTACGAGCAGTACTTC. It specifies CASSFGPGQGSYEQYF.

CDR3 DNA sequence: TGTGCCAGCAGTTACTCTCCCGGAGAGACCCAGTACTTC. Encoded protein: CASSYSPGETQYF. The V call is TRBV6-2 or TRBV6-3, the J call TRBJ2-5; D unresolved. The CDR3 is made up of 13 amino acids. Trimming removed 0 bases from V and 4 bases from J, with 6 bases in between. Germline CDR1 MNHEY, CDR2 SVGEGT.

This clone occurred many times. This chain connects TRBV9 to TRBJ2-1, with 8 nucleotides matching TRBD2. V lost 4 bases to trimming and J lost 7 bases; unmatched junction nucleotides: 16. Germline CDR1 is SGDLS and CDR2 is YYNGEE. The CDR3 loop spans 17 amino acids. CDR3 DNA: TGTGCCAGCAGCCCCTGGGGAGGGACTAGGCTCCGGAATGAGCAGTTCTTC. As protein: CASSPWGGTRLRNEQFF.

This sequence joins TRBV10-2 and TRBJ2-7; D perhaps matches TRBD2 (5 bases). Germline CDR1 WSHSY, CDR2 SAAADI. CDR3 size: 13 residues. Trimming removed 6 bases at V and 3 bases at J, with 12 bases between. In DNA form, the CDR3 reads TGCGCCAGCAGACGGGGTCAACACTACGAGCAGTACTTC. Translation gives CASRRGQHYEQYF.

The chain carries TRBV7-2 and TRBJ1-5; perhaps TRBD1 as D (5 bases). The germline gives CDR1 SGHTA, CDR2 FQGNSA. The CDR3 is 15 amino acids. The V end lost 4 bases, the J end lost 4 bases, and 14 bases lay between the germline ends. CDR3 nucleotides: TGTGCCAGCAGCTCCGTAACAGGTCCAAATCAGCCCCAGCATTTT. Translation: CASSSVTGPNQPQHF. Full variable domain (missing parts from reference TRBV7-2 and TRBJ1-5): GAGVSQSPSNKVTEKGKDVELRCDPISGHTALYWYRQSLGQGLEFLIYFQGNSAPDKSGLPSDRFSAERTGGSVSTLTIQRTQQEDSAVYLCASSSVTGPNQPQHFGDGTRLSIL.

V gene TRBV7-2 combines with J gene TRBJ1-1, with D hard to call. CDR3 length: 14 residues. The germline V and J ends were trimmed by 5 bases and 3 bases, with 13 bases remaining between them. CDR1 and CDR2 from the germline V gene are SGHTA and FQGNSA. For the CDR3, the DNA is TGTGCCAGCAGCCCCGACCGGCGGGACACTGAAGCTTTCTTT. Translated: CASSPDRRDTEAFF.

V usage is TRBV9 and J usage is TRBJ1-3, with D perhaps TRBD1 (6 bases). The germline CDR1 and CDR2 sequences are SGDLS and YYNGEE. The CDR3 length is 16 residues. V lost 3 bases and J lost 2, with 15 bases in between. This CDR3 is CASSGPAGVAGNTIYF. The CDR3 DNA sequence: TGTGCCAGCAGCGGCCCGGCAGGGGTTGCTGGAAACACCATATATTTT.

The chain joins TRBV7-3 to TRBJ1-2; D is possibly TRBD1 (5 bases). V was clipped by 1 base and J by 0 bases, with 9 bases between them. Per germline, CDR1 SGHTA and CDR2 FQGTGA. The CDR3 consists of 15 residues. Here the CDR3 DNA reads TGTGCCAGCAGCTTAATCGGGGGGTCTAACTATGGCTACACCTTC. Protein sequence: CASSLIGGSNYGYTF.

The chain has TRBV28 and TRBJ2-4, with a possible D match to TRBD2 (5 bases). V was pared by 5 bases and J by 0 bases, with 11 bases between. CDR1 and CDR2 (germline): MDHEN, SYDVKM. CDR3 length equals 15 residues. This CDR3 is CASSPRTLAKNIQYF. The CDR3 nucleotides are TGTGCCAGCAGTCCAAGGACTTTAGCCAAAAACATTCAGTACTTC.

V is TRBV6-6 and J is TRBJ2-7; D is possibly TRBD1 (6 bases). The CDR3 sequence is 19 residues long. Trimming pared 6 bases from V and 0 bases from J, leaving 27 bases between. CDR1 MNHNY and CDR2 SVGAGI come from the germline V gene (reference sequence). Written as DNA, the CDR3 is TGTGCCAGCAGCTCCTTCAACCGCCCCAACAGGGAACGCTCCTACGAGCAGTACTTC. Translating gives CASSSFNRPNRERSYEQYF.

The rearrangement uses TRBV9 and TRBJ2-3; TRBD2 matches at 10 bases. Germline CDR1 is SGDLS and CDR2 is YYNGEE. After removal of 2 bases from V and 6 bases from J, the junction contained 3 bases not matched to a gene. The CDR3 loop spans 14 amino acids. CDR3 in amino acids: CASSVRLAGDTQYF. In DNA form, the CDR3 reads TGTGCCAGCAGCGTGAGACTAGCGGGTGATACGCAGTATTTT.

The chain employs TRBV3-1 (or the pseudogene TRBV3-2) and TRBJ2-7, with 8 bases fitting TRBD2. V lost 4 bases, J lost 3 bases, and 2 bases stayed unmatched. Germline V gene sequence: CDR1 LGHDT, CDR2 YNNKEL (reference sequence). There are 13 residues in the CDR3. CDR3: CASSPTSDYEQYF. As DNA, the CDR3 is TGTGCCAGCAGCCCGACTAGCGACTACGAGCAGTACTTC.

The chain uses TRBV7-2 and TRBJ1-4; TRBD1 is a possible D gene (5 bases). The CDR3 runs 14 residues. Germline V lookup: CDR1 SGHTA, CDR2 FQGNSA. With 1 base removed from V and 8 bases from J, the gap between germline ends came to 11 bases. The CDR3 bases are TGTGCCAGCAGCTTAGTAGACAGTAGAGAAAAACTGTTTTTT. Its protein is CASSLVDSREKLFF.

The V call is TRBV7-6, the J call TRBJ2-7, with 9 nucleotides matching TRBD2. Germline-derived CDR1 and CDR2 are SGHVS and FNYEAQ. The CDR3 has 14 residues. V lost 2 bases to trimming and J lost 2 bases; unmatched junction nucleotides: 1. This chain's CDR3 is CASSLLAGTYEQYF. The DNA for the CDR3 is TGTGCCAGCAGCTTACTAGCGGGGACCTACGAGCAGTACTTC.

The V and J genes are TRBV5-6 and TRBJ2-1, with 12 positions matching TRBD2. This CDR3 is built from 18 residues. With 4 bases clipped from V and 4 bases from J, the junction kept 12 bases outside the gene matches. Germline V gene data show CDR1 as SGHDT and CDR2 as YYEEEE. The CDR3 sequence: CASSRGLAGSFTYNEQFF. The DNA of the CDR3 is TGTGCCAGCAGCCGGGGACTAGCGGGCTCTTTTACTTACAATGAGCAGTTCTTC.

This clone was observed a handful of times. The chain is built from TRBV7-2 and TRBJ2-3; 7 positions agree with TRBD2. Germline CDR1 reads SGHTA; CDR2 reads FQGNSA. V gave up 7 bases and J gave up 1 base; unmatched junction bases: 8. The CDR3 covers 15 residues. CDR3 sequence reads: CASTPGGAGTDTQYF. CDR3 in DNA: TGTGCCAGCACCCCGGGGGGAGCCGGCACAGATACGCAGTATTTT. Variable domain in full (rest from reference TRBV7-2 and TRBJ2-3): GAGVSQSPSNKVTEKGKDVELRCDPISGHTALYWYRQSLGQGLEFLIYFQGNSAPDKSGLPSDRFSAERTGGSVSTLTIQRTQQEDSAVYLCASTPGGAGTDTQYFGPGTRLTVL.

This chain joins TRBV18 and TRBJ1-4; 10 nucleotides match TRBD1. The CDR3 is 18 amino acids. Germline CDR1 and CDR2: KGHSH and LQKENI. V was clipped by 1 base and J by 2 bases; unmatched bases: 7. The CDR3: CASSPRQGALQTNEKLFF. The CDR3 coding sequence is TGTGCCAGCTCACCACGACAGGGGGCTCTTCAGACTAATGAAAAACTGTTTTTT.

This clone appeared a few times. This chain connects TRBV6-1 to TRBJ2-7, with TRBD2 matching 9 bases. This CDR3 comprises 16 residues. The germline gives CDR1 MNHNS, CDR2 SASEGT. Germline trimming cut 3 bases from V and 6 bases from J; bases unmatched to any gene: 12. The CDR3 bases are TGTGCCAGCAGTGAGAGTGCGGGAGGGTACGGCGGCGAGCAGTACTTC. This translates into CASSESAGGYGGEQYF.

The chain employs TRBV15 and TRBJ2-2, with TRBD1 identical over 7 bases. Germline lookup yields CDR1 LNHNV and CDR2 YYDKDF (reference sequence). The CDR3 has 15 amino acids. The J segment lost 1 base and the V segment lost 5 bases, leaving 4 bases of the junction unmatched. The CDR3 DNA sequence: TGTGCCACCAGCGAACGACAGGGGAACACCGGGGAGCTGTTTTTT. This translates into CATSERQGNTGELFF.

The chain joins TRBV6-1 to TRBJ1-2; the D is unclear. This CDR3 contains 12 residues. CDR1 and CDR2 from the germline V gene are MNHNS and SASEGT. V was cut by 2 bases and J by 5 bases, with 6 bases left in between. The CDR3 loop reads CASSERVYGYTF. The CDR3 DNA is TGTGCCAGCAGTGAACGTGTGTATGGCTACACCTTC.

The J gene is TRBJ1-4, the V gene TRBV27; D might be TRBD1 (5 bases). This CDR3 comprises 13 residues. Germline V lookup: CDR1 MNHEY, CDR2 SMNVEV (reference sequence). Trimming removed 6 bases from V and 7 bases from J, with 12 bases in between. The CDR3 protein is CASRGGMSEKLFF. CDR3 nucleotide sequence: TGTGCCAGCAGGGGGGGGATGAGTGAAAAACTGTTTTTT.